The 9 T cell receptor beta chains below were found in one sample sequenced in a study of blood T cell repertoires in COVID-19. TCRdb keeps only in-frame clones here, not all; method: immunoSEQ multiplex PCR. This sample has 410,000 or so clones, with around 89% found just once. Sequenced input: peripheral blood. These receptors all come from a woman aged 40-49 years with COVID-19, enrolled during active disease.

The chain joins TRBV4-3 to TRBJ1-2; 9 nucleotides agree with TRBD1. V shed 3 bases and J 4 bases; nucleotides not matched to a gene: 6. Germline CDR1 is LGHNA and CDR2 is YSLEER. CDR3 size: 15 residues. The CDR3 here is CASSQSGTGSYGYTF. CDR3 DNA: TGCGCCAGCAGCCAGTCCGGGACAGGGAGCTATGGCTACACCTTC.

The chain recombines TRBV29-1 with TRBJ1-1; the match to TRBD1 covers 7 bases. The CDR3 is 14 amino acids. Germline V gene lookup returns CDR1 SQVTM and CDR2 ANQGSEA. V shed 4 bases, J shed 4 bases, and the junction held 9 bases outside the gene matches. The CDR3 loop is CSVAPGQSATEAFF. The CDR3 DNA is TGCAGCGTTGCCCCGGGACAGAGTGCCACTGAAGCTTTCTTT.

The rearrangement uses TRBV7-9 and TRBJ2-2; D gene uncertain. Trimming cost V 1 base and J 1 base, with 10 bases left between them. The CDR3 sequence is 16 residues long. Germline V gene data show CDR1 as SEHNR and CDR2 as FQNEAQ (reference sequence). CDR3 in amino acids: CASSLGLALNTGELFF. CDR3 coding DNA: TGTGCCAGCAGCTTAGGGTTAGCCCTGAACACCGGGGAGCTGTTTTTT.

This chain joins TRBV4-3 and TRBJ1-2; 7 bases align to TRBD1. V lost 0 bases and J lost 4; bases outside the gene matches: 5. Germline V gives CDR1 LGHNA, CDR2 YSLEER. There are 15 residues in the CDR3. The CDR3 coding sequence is TGCGCCAGCAGCCAAGATCGATGGACAGGCTATGGCTACACCTTC. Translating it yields CASSQDRWTGYGYTF.

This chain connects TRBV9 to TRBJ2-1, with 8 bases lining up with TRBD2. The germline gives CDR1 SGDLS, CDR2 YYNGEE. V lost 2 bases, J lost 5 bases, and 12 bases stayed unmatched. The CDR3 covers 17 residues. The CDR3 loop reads CASSVRVRGGLDNEQFF. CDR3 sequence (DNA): TGTGCCAGCAGCGTCCGAGTCCGGGGGGGCCTCGACAATGAGCAGTTCTTC.

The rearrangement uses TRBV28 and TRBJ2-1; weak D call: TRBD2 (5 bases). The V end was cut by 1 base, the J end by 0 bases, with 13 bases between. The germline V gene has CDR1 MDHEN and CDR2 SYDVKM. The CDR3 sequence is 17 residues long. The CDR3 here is CASSLSGLPRSYNEQFF. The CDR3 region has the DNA TGTGCCAGCAGTTTATCTGGACTCCCTCGCTCCTACAATGAGCAGTTCTTC. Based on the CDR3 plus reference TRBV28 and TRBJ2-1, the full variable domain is DVKVTQSSRYLVKRTGEKVFLECVQDMDHENMFWYRQDPGLGLRLIYFSYDVKMKEKGDIPEGYSVSREKKERFSLILESASTNQTSMYLCASSLSGLPRSYNEQFFGPGTRLTVL.

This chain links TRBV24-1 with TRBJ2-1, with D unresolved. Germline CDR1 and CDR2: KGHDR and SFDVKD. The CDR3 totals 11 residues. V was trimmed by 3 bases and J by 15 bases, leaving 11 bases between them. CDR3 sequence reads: CATSDGAVMFF. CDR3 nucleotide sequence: TGTGCCACCAGTGATGGCGCGGTAATGTTCTTC.

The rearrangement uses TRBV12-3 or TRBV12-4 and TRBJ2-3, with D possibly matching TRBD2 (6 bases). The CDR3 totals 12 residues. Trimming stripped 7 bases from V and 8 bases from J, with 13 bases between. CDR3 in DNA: TGTGCCAGCACCCAGGACTACCCTACGCAGTATTTT. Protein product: CASTQDYPTQYF.

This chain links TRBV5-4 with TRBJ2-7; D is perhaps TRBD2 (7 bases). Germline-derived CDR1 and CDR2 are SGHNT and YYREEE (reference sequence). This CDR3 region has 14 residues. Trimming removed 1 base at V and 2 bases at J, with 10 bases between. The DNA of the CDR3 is TGTGCCAGCAGCTTGAGGGAGGGGGCCTACGAGCAGTACTTC. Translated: CASSLREGAYEQYF. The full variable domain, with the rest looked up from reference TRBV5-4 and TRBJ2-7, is ETGVTQSPTHLIKTRGQQVTLRCSSQSGHNTVSWYQQALGQGPQFIFQYYREEENGRGNFPPRFSGLQFPNYSSELNVNALELDDSALYLCASSLREGAYEQYFGPGTRLTVT.